The 3 T cell receptor beta chains given below trace back to one sample, sequenced in a study of cytomegalovirus exposure and HLA in healthy donors (dated by TCRdb to about 2017). Library preparation employed the immunoSEQ multiplex PCR assay. A mixture of 60 forward primers for TCR Vbeta segments and 13 reverse primers for TCR Jbeta segments was used in the multiplex PCR. The clones in this table, taken by TCRdb from immuneACCESS, are in-frame only. Not every clone is retained; where verified, under half of the shortfall comes from an unresolved V gene, and the cause of the rest is unknown. The sample table records about 190,000 clones; approximately 78% of these occur just once. Roughly 0.8% of the sample is taken by the ten largest. Specimen: PBMCs. The receptors shown here come from a young woman in good health and CMV-seronegative.

V and J are TRBV7-2 and TRBJ1-1; TRBD1 aligns across 8 bases. From germline, CDR1 is SGHTA and CDR2 FQGNSA. The CDR3 loop spans 15 amino acids. Germline trimming cut 1 base from V and 2 bases from J; bases unmatched to any gene: 3. CDR3 protein: CASSLDGTGNTEAFF. CDR3 DNA: TGTGCCAGCAGCTTAGACGGGACAGGTAACACTGAAGCTTTCTTT.

V and J are TRBV11-2 and TRBJ2-3; 8 bases are shared with TRBD1. The CDR3 spans 15 residues. Germline CDR1 is SGHAT and CDR2 is FQNNGV. V gave up 5 bases and J gave up 6 bases; unmatched junction bases: 10. The CDR3 here is CASSPIRGRWDTQYF. In nucleotides, the CDR3 is TGTGCCAGCAGCCCTATCAGGGGGCGCTGGGATACGCAGTATTTT.

The rearrangement joins TRBV10-3 to TRBJ2-7; 8 positions agree with TRBD1. Germline-derived CDR1 and CDR2 are ENHRY and SYGVKD. Trimming cost V 8 bases and J 0 bases; bases outside gene matches: 6. The CDR3 is made up of 14 amino acids. The CDR3, as DNA: TGTGCCATCCGACGACAGGGGAGCTCCTACGAGCAGTACTTC. Residues: CAIRRQGSSYEQYF.